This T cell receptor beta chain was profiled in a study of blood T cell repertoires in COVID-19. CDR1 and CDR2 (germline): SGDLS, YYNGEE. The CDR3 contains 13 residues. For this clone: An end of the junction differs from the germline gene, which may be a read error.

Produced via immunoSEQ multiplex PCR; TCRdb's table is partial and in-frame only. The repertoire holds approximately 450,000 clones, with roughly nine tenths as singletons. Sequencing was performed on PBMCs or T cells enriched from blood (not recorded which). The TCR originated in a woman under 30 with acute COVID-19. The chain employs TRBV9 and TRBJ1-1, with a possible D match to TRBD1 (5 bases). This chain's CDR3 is CASSVAGNPEAFF. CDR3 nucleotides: TGTGCCAGCAGCGTAGCAGGGAACCCTGAAGCTTTCTTT.